Below are 6 T cell receptor beta chains sequenced from a single sample in a study of cytomegalovirus exposure and HLA in healthy donors. Data came from immunoSEQ multiplex PCR; TCRdb stores just in-frame clones and leaves some out. Found here are around 80,000 clones, roughly 95% of them singletons; the top ten hold roughly 0.75%. Material: PBMCs. These receptor sequences come from a woman aged 18-30 years in good health and CMV-seronegative.

V is TRBV4-3 and J is TRBJ1-2, with unresolved D. This CDR3 has 15 residues. Germline CDR1 reads LGHNA; CDR2 reads YSLEER. Trimming pared 0 bases from V and 4 bases from J, leaving 12 bases between. CDR3 sequence: CASSQDFGGGYGYTF. The DNA for the CDR3 is TGCGCCAGCAGCCAAGATTTCGGCGGCGGCTATGGCTACACCTTC.

For the CDR3, the DNA is TGTGCCAGCAGAAGTCGGGGGACAGTGGAGTTCTTC. It is translated as CASRSRGTVEFF. The chain links TRBV27 to TRBJ2-1, with a weak D call TRBD1 (7 bases). V was cut by 6 bases and J by 14 bases, with 17 bases left in between. The CDR3 is 12 amino acids. CDR1 MNHEY and CDR2 SMNVEV come from the germline V gene (reference sequence).

The chain is built from TRBV18 and TRBJ1-1; D uncertain. Germline V gene lookup returns CDR1 KGHSH and CDR2 LQKENI. Trimming stripped 3 bases from V and 6 bases from J, with 17 bases between. This CDR3 has 15 residues. Written as DNA, the CDR3 is TGTGCCAGCTCACCTCTTGCCCGGGATGATTCTGAAGCTTTCTTT. Amino acids: CASSPLARDDSEAFF.

CDR3 sequence: CASSGQPPDSQPQHF. Written as DNA, the CDR3 is TGTGCCAGCAGTGGACAGCCGCCCGACAGTCAGCCCCAGCATTTT. The V gene is TRBV2, the J gene TRBJ1-5; possible D gene TRBD1, 5 bases. The ends were cut back, 4 bases at V and 6 bases at J, with 16 bases in the middle. The length of the CDR3 is 15 residues. The germline gives CDR1 SNHLY, CDR2 FYNNEI.

The rearrangement uses TRBV28 and TRBJ2-2; the D is unclear. The CDR3 length is 13 residues. V was trimmed by 10 bases and J by 1 base, leaving 10 bases between them. The germline gives CDR1 MDHEN, CDR2 SYDVKM. The CDR3 region is CATLDRNTGELFF. The CDR3 DNA follows: TGTGCCACCCTAGACCGGAACACCGGGGAGCTGTTTTTT.

This chain uses TRBV19 with TRBJ2-7; D might be TRBD1 (6 bases). The V and J ends lost 3 bases and 2 bases respectively, with 14 bases between them. The CDR3 consists of 15 residues. Germline CDR1 and CDR2: LNHDA and SQIVND (reference sequence). The CDR3 reads CASSMTTGPTYEQYF. The CDR3 nucleotides are TGTGCCAGTAGTATGACCACAGGGCCAACCTACGAGCAGTACTTC. The entire variable domain, with the rest obtained from reference TRBV19 and TRBJ2-7, is as follows: DGGITQSPKYLFRKEGQNVTLSCEQNLNHDAMYWYRQDPGQGLRLIYYSQIVNDFQKGDIAEGYSVSREKKESFPLTVTSAQKNPTAFYLCASSMTTGPTYEQYFGPGTRLTVT.